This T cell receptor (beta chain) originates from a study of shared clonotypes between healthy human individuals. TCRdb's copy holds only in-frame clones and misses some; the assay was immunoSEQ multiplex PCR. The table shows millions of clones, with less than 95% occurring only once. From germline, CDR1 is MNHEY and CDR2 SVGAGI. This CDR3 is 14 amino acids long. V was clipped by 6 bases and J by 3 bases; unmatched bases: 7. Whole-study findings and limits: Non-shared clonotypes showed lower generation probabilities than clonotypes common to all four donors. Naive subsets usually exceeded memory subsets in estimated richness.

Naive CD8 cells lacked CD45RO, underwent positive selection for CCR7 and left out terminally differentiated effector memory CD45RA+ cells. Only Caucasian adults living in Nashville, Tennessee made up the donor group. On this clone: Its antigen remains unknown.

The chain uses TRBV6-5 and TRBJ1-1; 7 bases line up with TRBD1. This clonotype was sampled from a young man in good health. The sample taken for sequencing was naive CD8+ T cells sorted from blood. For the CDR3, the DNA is TGTGCCAGCAGGCCACAGGGGCTACACACTGAAGCTTTCTTT. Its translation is CASRPQGLHTEAFF.